The next 3 T cell receptor beta chains were all read from a single sample in a study of OX40 agonist ivuxolimab in advanced cancers. Assay used: immunoSEQ multiplex PCR; TCRdb lists only in-frame clones, some missing. Among 70,000 to 75,000 clones listed, over 75% were seen once. The sequencing here drew on CD4+ or CD8+ T cells sorted from blood, taken in a trial of the OX40 agonist ivuxolimab. These receptor sequences come from an adult with an advanced solid tumor such as melanoma, head and neck, liver or kidney cancer.

The chain recombines TRBV6-5 with TRBJ1-1; D gene ambiguous. V was cut by 2 bases and J by 4 bases, with 8 bases left in between. The CDR3 runs to 13 residues. Germline V gene lookup returns CDR1 MNHEY and CDR2 SVGAGI. The CDR3 DNA reads as TGTGCCAGCAGTTACATTCCGGGCACTGAAGCTTTCTTT. Residues: CASSYIPGTEAFF.

The chain uses TRBV4-1 and TRBJ1-2; 7 bases are shared with TRBD1. J was trimmed by 7 bases and V by 9 bases; bases with no gene match: 17. Germline assignment: CDR1 MGHRA and CDR2 YSYEKL. CDR3 length: 15 amino acids. The CDR3 nucleotides read TGCGCCAGTGGGGGGGCGACAGGGAGGATTTTTGGCTACACCTTC. Translating it yields CASGGATGRIFGYTF.

The chain has TRBV5-1 and TRBJ2-1; 15 nucleotides agree with TRBD2. The germline V gene encodes CDR1 SGHRS and CDR2 YFSETQ. The CDR3 runs to 20 residues. The J segment lost 3 bases and the V segment lost 5 bases, leaving 15 bases of the junction unmatched. In DNA form, the CDR3 reads TGCGCCAGCAGTTCCCCCAGAGGACTAGCGGGAGGGCTACTCTACAATGAGCAGTTCTTC. Translation gives CASSSPRGLAGGLLYNEQFF.